The clone carrying this T cell receptor beta chain was recorded many times. Its matching antigen is unknown. The source of the sample is a study of CD4+ T cells in melanoma. Regarding the study as a whole: A reported correlation linked neoantigen-specific CD4+ T cells to CD8+, macrophage and B cell function. Diverse differentiation states were reported for melanoma neoantigen-specific CD4+ T cells.

The CDR3 runs 14 residues. Per germline, CDR1 SGHNT and CDR2 YYREEE (reference sequence). V was trimmed by 0 bases and J by 7 bases, leaving 14 bases between them. The repertoire was sequenced with immunoSEQ multiplex PCR; TCRdb's copy has only in-frame clones and lacks some. The sample consists of tens of thousands of clones, 60% to 80% of them appearing once. This chain uses TRBV5-4 with TRBJ2-7; TRBD1 is a possible D gene (6 bases). The sequence was collected from a human donor with melanoma. Sample: tumor tissue. The CDR3 DNA follows: TGTGCCAGCAGCTTGGGACAGGTTGCAAGTGAGCAGTACTTC. Encoded protein: CASSLGQVASEQYF.